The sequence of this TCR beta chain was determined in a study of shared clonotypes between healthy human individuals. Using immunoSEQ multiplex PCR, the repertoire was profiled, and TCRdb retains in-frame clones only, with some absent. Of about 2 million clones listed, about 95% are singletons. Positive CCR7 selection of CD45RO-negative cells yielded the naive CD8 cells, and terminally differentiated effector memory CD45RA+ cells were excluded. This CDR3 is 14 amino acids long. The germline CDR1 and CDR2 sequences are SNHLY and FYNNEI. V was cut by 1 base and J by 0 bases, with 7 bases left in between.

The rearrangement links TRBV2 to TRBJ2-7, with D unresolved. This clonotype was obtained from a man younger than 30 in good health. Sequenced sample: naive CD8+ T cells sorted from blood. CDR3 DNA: TGTGCCAGCAGTGAAGGCTGGGGCTCCTACGAGCAGTACTTC. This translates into CASSEGWGSYEQYF. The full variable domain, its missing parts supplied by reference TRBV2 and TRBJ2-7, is EPEVTQTPSHQVTQMGQEVILRCVPISNHLYFYWYRQILGQKVEFLVSFYNNEISEKSEIFDDQFSVERPDGSNFTLKIRSTKLEDSAMYFCASSEGWGSYEQYFGPGTRLTVT.